Shown below are 15 T cell receptor beta chains from a single sample sequenced in a study of CD8+ T cells in alopecia areata. Documented treatment: oral pan-JAK inhibitor, 5-10 mg twice daily. RNA extraction and reverse transcription yielded cDNA as sequencing template. TCRdb's table, derived via immunoSEQ multiplex PCR, lists solely in-frame clones and lacks some. Of under 200,000 clones listed, less than 70% are singletons. The sequencing used CD4+ T cells sorted from blood, collected at week 24, from a patient treated with tofacitinib. Every receptor here comes from a human donor with alopecia areata.

This chain links TRBV9 with TRBJ2-2; D may correspond to TRBD1 or TRBD2 (5 bases each). Trimming cost V 6 bases and J 0 bases, with 12 bases left between them. The germline CDR1 and CDR2 sequences are SGDLS and YYNGEE. The CDR3 totals 15 residues. The CDR3 loop is CASTRGGSNTGELFF. CDR3 in DNA: TGTGCCAGCACCCGGGGCGGGTCGAACACCGGGGAGCTGTTTTTT.

V gene TRBV7-2 combines with J gene TRBJ2-2; D is uncertain. This CDR3 region has 13 residues. The V gene's germline CDR1 is SGHTA and CDR2 FQGNSA. V shed 5 bases and J shed 4 bases, with 8 bases lying between them. CDR3 in amino acids: CASSGSVTGELFF. DNA of the CDR3: TGTGCCAGCAGCGGATCGGTCACCGGGGAGCTGTTTTTT.

The chain has TRBV29-1 and TRBJ2-7; no definite D call. The CDR3 is made up of 14 amino acids. Germline CDR1 SQVTM, CDR2 ANQGSEA. Between the trimmed V and J ends, which lost 5 bases and 2 bases, there was a span of 16 bases. CDR3 region: CSVLWHVEPYEQYF. The CDR3 DNA reads TGCAGCGTTCTTTGGCACGTGGAGCCCTACGAGCAGTACTTC.

The rearrangement links TRBV30 to TRBJ1-5; D ambiguous. V gave up 2 bases and J gave up 0 bases, with 8 bases separating them. This CDR3 spans 14 amino acids. The V gene's germline CDR1 is GTSNPN and CDR2 SVGIG (reference sequence). The CDR3 loop reads CAWSPQVSNQPQHF. CDR3 sequence (DNA): TGTGCCTGGAGTCCTCAGGTTAGCAATCAGCCCCAGCATTTT.

The chain is built from TRBV4-1 and TRBJ2-7, with D uncertain. Germline loops: CDR1 MGHRA, CDR2 YSYEKL. V lost 0 bases and J lost 6, with 9 bases in between. This CDR3 is built from 13 residues. CDR3 coding DNA: TGCGCCAGCAGCCAAGATCCCGCCAGCGAGCAGTACTTC. It codes for CASSQDPASEQYF.

The V gene is TRBV7-2, the J gene TRBJ1-2, with D tentatively TRBD1 (5 bases). Germline V gives CDR1 SGHTA, CDR2 FQGNSA. There are 14 residues in the CDR3. Trimming took 5 bases from V and 4 from J, leaving 14 bases between them. The CDR3 coding sequence is TGTGCCAGCAGCCCCCAGGGTTACGGCTATGGCTACACCTTC. It is translated as CASSPQGYGYGYTF.

There are a few counts of this clone. The chain uses TRBV29-1 and TRBJ1-1; D is perhaps TRBD1 (6 bases). The CDR3 has 12 residues. Between the trimmed V and J ends, which lost 4 bases and 4 bases, there was a span of 10 bases. CDR1 SQVTM and CDR2 ANQGSEA come from the germline V gene. CDR3 nucleotides: TGCAGCGTTGTACAGGGTGGCACTGAAGCTTTCTTT. Translated, it gives CSVVQGGTEAFF. Based on the CDR3 plus reference TRBV29-1 and TRBJ1-1, the full variable domain is SAVISQKPSRDICQRGTSLTIQCQVDSQVTMMFWYRQQPGQSLTLIATANQGSEATYESGFVIDKFPISRPNLTFSTLTVSNMSPEDSSIYLCSVVQGGTEAFFGQGTRLTVV.

The chain links TRBV6-5 to TRBJ1-6; the D is unclear. The CDR3 contains 13 residues. Germline CDR1 and CDR2: MNHEY and SVGAGI. The ends were cut back, 10 bases at V and 13 bases at J, with 20 bases in the middle. The CDR3 loop is CATREEGRRPLHF. The CDR3 nucleotides read TGTGCCACTCGGGAGGAAGGGAGAAGGCCCCTCCACTTT.

This clone was counted at least ten times. This rearrangement joins TRBV10-3 to TRBJ2-1; TRBD2 matches 7 bases. The CDR3 extends over 13 amino acids. CDR1 is ENHRY, CDR2 SYGVKD, per germline. Trimming removed 9 bases from V and 12 bases from J; junction bases left unmatched: 14. CDR3 nucleotide sequence: TGTGCCATACGGGGGGACCCCACGTGGGGGCAGTTCTTC. Residues: CAIRGDPTWGQFF.

V is TRBV7-9 and J is TRBJ1-1, with 7 bases fitting TRBD1. Germline values: CDR1 SEHNR, CDR2 FQNEAQ (reference sequence). The CDR3 length is 14 residues. J was trimmed by 2 bases and V by 5 bases; bases with no gene match: 5. The CDR3 DNA reads TGTGCCAGCAGCCCAGGGGGAGCTAACACTGAAGCTTTCTTT. Encoded protein: CASSPGGANTEAFF.

This clone was detected only once. This rearrangement joins TRBV15 to TRBJ2-1; TRBD1 is a possible D gene (5 bases). This CDR3 has 18 amino acids. The V gene lost 3 bases and the J gene lost 2 bases, with 20 bases spanning the gap. CDR1 and CDR2 from the germline V gene are LNHNV and YYDKDF (reference sequence). The CDR3 loop reads CATSRPALQVLPYNEQFF. In nucleotides, the CDR3 is TGTGCCACCAGCAGGCCAGCCCTACAGGTACTGCCCTACAATGAGCAGTTCTTC.

This chain uses TRBV27 with TRBJ1-6, with unresolved D. This CDR3 has 15 residues. CDR1 is MNHEY, CDR2 SMNVEV, per germline (reference sequence). V lost 7 bases and J lost 9, with 19 bases in between. CDR3 residues: CASTTQASRGSPLHF. The CDR3 nucleotides are TGTGCCAGCACCACTCAGGCCTCCCGGGGTTCACCCCTCCACTTT.

This clone has a handful of counts. This sequence joins TRBV6-5 and TRBJ1-1; maybe TRBD1 (6 bases). V lost 0 bases to trimming and J lost 6 bases, with 11 bases between them. CDR3 length equals 14 residues. In germline, CDR1 is MNHEY, CDR2 SVGAGI. CDR3 sequence reads: CASSYSGGRAEAFF. The CDR3 DNA follows: TGTGCCAGCAGTTACTCGGGGGGGCGTGCTGAAGCTTTCTTT.

Notes on this clone: This same CDR3 is encoded by further DNA sequences in the sample. The chain uses TRBV7-9 and TRBJ2-3; 7 nucleotides line up with TRBD2. The junction had 3 bases not matched to a gene; V was cut back by 1 base and J by 2 bases. Germline V CDR1 and CDR2: SEHNR, FQNEAQ (reference sequence). The CDR3 spans 15 residues. CDR3: CASSLGGGVTDTQYF. The CDR3 DNA is TGTGCCAGCAGCTTAGGCGGGGGAGTCACAGATACGCAGTATTTT. Full variable domain (remainder filled in from reference TRBV7-9 and TRBJ2-3): DTGVSQNPRHKITKRGQNVTFRCDPISEHNRLYWYRQTLGQGPEFLTYFQNEAQLEKSRLLSDRFSAERPKGSFSTLEIQRTEQGDSAMYLCASSLGGGVTDTQYFGPGTRLTVL.

As to this clone: Other nucleotide sequences from this sample produce the same CDR3. The chain uses TRBV5-1 and TRBJ2-3; TRBD1 or TRBD2 may be the D gene (5 bases each). V was pared by 0 bases and J by 1 base, with 9 bases between. The V gene's germline CDR1 is SGHRS and CDR2 YFSETQ. This CDR3 region has 15 residues. CDR3 in amino acids: CASSLAGARTDTQYF. The CDR3 DNA reads TGCGCCAGCAGCTTGGCCGGGGCGCGCACAGATACGCAGTATTTT.